Listed below are T cell receptor beta chains from one sample, sequenced in a study of T cell repertoires in cytomegalovirus infection. Antigens of these TCRs are unknown. MiXCR, applied by TCRdb to the reads, yields one record per CDR3 protein. Of 86,000 or so distinct CDR3 sequences listed, approximately 24% are singletons. The material sequenced was CD8+ T cells from cultured PBMCs, taken from culture after CMV antigen stimulation. The receptors derive from a human donor in good health (CMV status not recorded). Some clones in this sample may be carry-over from other donors' samples. CDR3s include the opening cysteine and the closing phenylalanine or tryptophan. The order of the fields is V gene, D gene, J gene, clone size, CDR3 DNA, CDR3 protein. D genes are given only for firm matches. Size is stated for part of the rows, as once, few or many counts, or as a class when the clone is expanded.

v_gene: TRBV20-1
d_gene: .
j_gene: TRBJ2-5
abundance: many
CDR3nt: TGCAGTGCTAGAGATCTGAGGGGGGGCGCAGAGACCCAGTACTTC
CDR3aa: CSARDLRGGAETQYF

v_gene: TRBV5-4
d_gene: TRBD2
j_gene: TRBJ2-5
abundance: .
CDR3nt: TGTGCCAGCAGCTTCACTAGCGGGGGGTACCAAGAGACCCAGTACTTC
CDR3aa: CASSFTSGGYQETQYF

v_gene: TRBV28
d_gene: TRBD1
j_gene: TRBJ2-5
abundance: few
CDR3nt: TGTGCCAGCAGTTTAGTGAGTTTTGGGCAGGGGGCACGGGAGACCCAGTACTTC
CDR3aa: CASSLVSFGQGARETQYF

v_gene: TRBV7-9
d_gene: .
j_gene: TRBJ2-5
abundance: few
CDR3nt: TGTGCCAGCAGCTTAGAGATGGGGACCCAGTACTTC
CDR3aa: CASSLEMGTQYF

v_gene: TRBV12-3/TRBV12-4
d_gene: TRBD2
j_gene: TRBJ2-1
abundance: .
CDR3nt: TGTGCCAGCAGCTCGGGGGGATCCTACAATGAGCAGTTCTTC
CDR3aa: CASSSGGSYNEQFF

v_gene: TRBV6-2/TRBV6-3
d_gene: .
j_gene: TRBJ2-7
abundance: .
CDR3nt: TGTGCCAGCAGTCCCCGCGAGGGGGGGGGGCGCAATATCTACGAGCAGTACTTC
CDR3aa: CASSPREGGGRNIYEQYF

v_gene: TRBV20-1
d_gene: .
j_gene: TRBJ2-7
abundance: few
CDR3nt: TGCAGTGCTAGATCCCGGGACGGCGGGTACGAGCAGTACTTC
CDR3aa: CSARSRDGGYEQYF

v_gene: TRBV6-2/TRBV6-3
d_gene: TRBD2
j_gene: TRBJ2-1
abundance: few
CDR3nt: TGTGCCAGCAGTTCTAGCGGGAGTCTTGATGAGCAGTTCTTC
CDR3aa: CASSSSGSLDEQFF

v_gene: TRBV7-2
d_gene: .
j_gene: TRBJ2-1
abundance: many
CDR3nt: TGTGCCAGCAGCTTAGTTAGGCAGGGGACCCACAATGAGCAGTTCTTC
CDR3aa: CASSLVRQGTHNEQFF

v_gene: TRBV5-6
d_gene: TRBD1
j_gene: TRBJ2-7
abundance: .
CDR3nt: TGTGCCAGCAGCCCTGGGACAGGCGAGCAGTACTTC
CDR3aa: CASSPGTGEQYF

v_gene: TRBV30
d_gene: TRBD1
j_gene: TRBJ1-1
abundance: few
CDR3nt: TGTGCCTGGAGTGTAGGAGGGGGCAACACTGAAGCTTTCTTT
CDR3aa: CAWSVGGGNTEAFF

v_gene: TRBV7-2
d_gene: .
j_gene: TRBJ1-1
abundance: many
CDR3nt: TGTGCCAGCAGCGGAGGAGGACCACATGAAGCTTTCTTT
CDR3aa: CASSGGGPHEAFF

v_gene: TRBV11-2
d_gene: .
j_gene: TRBJ2-1
abundance: .
CDR3nt: TGTGCCAGCAGCTTAAGGCTAGGACCCTACAATGAGCAGTTCTTC
CDR3aa: CASSLRLGPYNEQFF

v_gene: TRBV4-1
d_gene: .
j_gene: TRBJ2-1
abundance: .
CDR3nt: TGTGCCAGCAGCCAAGATGGTGGGGGGACCAATGAGCAGTTCTTC
CDR3aa: CASSQDGGGTNEQFF

v_gene: TRBV7-6
d_gene: .
j_gene: TRBJ2-7
abundance: many
CDR3nt: TGTGCCAGCAGCCCGGGACTCACCTACGAGCAGTACTTC
CDR3aa: CASSPGLTYEQYF

v_gene: TRBV4-1
d_gene: TRBD2
j_gene: TRBJ2-1
abundance: few
CDR3nt: TGCGCCAGCAGCCAGGCGGGACTAGCGGGAGTGGGTGACAATGAGCAGTTCTTC
CDR3aa: CASSQAGLAGVGDNEQFF

v_gene: TRBV4-1
d_gene: TRBD1
j_gene: TRBJ2-7
abundance: few
CDR3nt: TGCGCCAGCAGCCAAGGGGACAGGGGTTTCTACGAGCAGTACTTC
CDR3aa: CASSQGDRGFYEQYF

v_gene: TRBV6-1
d_gene: .
j_gene: TRBJ1-6
abundance: few
CDR3nt: TGTGCCAGCAGTCCAGCTCTTAATTCACCCCTCCACTTT
CDR3aa: CASSPALNSPLHF

v_gene: TRBV4-3
d_gene: TRBD1
j_gene: TRBJ1-4
abundance: many
CDR3nt: TGCGCCAGCAGCCAAGATGGACAGGGGGATGAAAAACTGTTTTTT
CDR3aa: CASSQDGQGDEKLFF

v_gene: TRBV5-1
d_gene: .
j_gene: TRBJ2-2
abundance: .
CDR3nt: TGCGCCAGCAGCTTGTTGGGGGAAGGCAACACCGGGGAGCTGTTTTTT
CDR3aa: CASSLLGEGNTGELFF

v_gene: TRBV30
d_gene: .
j_gene: TRBJ2-7
abundance: .
CDR3nt: TGTGCCTGGAGCGGGAGCATCGAGCAGTACTTC
CDR3aa: CAWSGSIEQYF

v_gene: TRBV19
d_gene: TRBD2
j_gene: TRBJ2-2
abundance: many
CDR3nt: TGTGCCAGTCTGTCGGGACTAGCGAAGAACACCGGGGAGCTGTTTTTT
CDR3aa: CASLSGLAKNTGELFF

v_gene: TRBV12-3/TRBV12-4
d_gene: TRBD1
j_gene: TRBJ2-7
abundance: many
CDR3nt: TGTGCCAGCAGTTCGGGCCCCGGGACAGTCGGAGTAGGCTACGAGCAGTACTTC
CDR3aa: CASSSGPGTVGVGYEQYF

v_gene: TRBV11-1
d_gene: .
j_gene: TRBJ1-1
abundance: .
CDR3nt: TGTGCCAGCAACCAAGGAGGGGAGCCTGAAGCTTTCTTT
CDR3aa: CASNQGGEPEAFF

v_gene: TRBV7-2
d_gene: TRBD1
j_gene: TRBJ1-5
abundance: many
CDR3nt: TGTGCCAGCAGCTTAGCGGGGGGACAGGATGCCCATAGCAATCAGCCCCAGCATTTT
CDR3aa: CASSLAGGQDAHSNQPQHF

v_gene: TRBV2
d_gene: TRBD1
j_gene: TRBJ1-5
abundance: few
CDR3nt: TGTGCCAGCAGCGAGGGACAGCCGAATCAGCCCCAGCATTTT
CDR3aa: CASSEGQPNQPQHF

v_gene: TRBV15
d_gene: .
j_gene: TRBJ2-3
abundance: .
CDR3nt: TGTGCCACCAGCAGAGATCGGGTAGGGGGGGACGGTACGCAGTATTTT
CDR3aa: CATSRDRVGGDGTQYF

v_gene: TRBV11-2
d_gene: .
j_gene: TRBJ1-2
abundance: many
CDR3nt: TGTGCCAGCAGCGCGGGGGGCACTAACTATGGCTACACCTTC
CDR3aa: CASSAGGTNYGYTF

v_gene: TRBV6-2/TRBV6-3
d_gene: .
j_gene: TRBJ1-1
abundance: few
CDR3nt: TGTGCCAGCAGTTACCCGCGGGAAGGGTACACTGAAGCTTTCTTT
CDR3aa: CASSYPREGYTEAFF

v_gene: TRBV10-3
d_gene: TRBD1
j_gene: TRBJ1-2
abundance: many
CDR3nt: TGTGCCATCCTTGGGACAGGTCCTGGCTACACCTTC
CDR3aa: CAILGTGPGYTF

v_gene: TRBV27
d_gene: TRBD1
j_gene: TRBJ1-1
abundance: .
CDR3nt: TGTGCCAGCAGTTCCTGGACAGGGGCTGACACTGAAGCTTTCTTT
CDR3aa: CASSSWTGADTEAFF

v_gene: TRBV28
d_gene: .
j_gene: TRBJ2-7
abundance: many
CDR3nt: TGTGCCAGCAGTGGAGGGCGGGACACCAGCTCCTACGAGCAGTACTTC
CDR3aa: CASSGGRDTSSYEQYF

v_gene: TRBV7-3
d_gene: TRBD2
j_gene: TRBJ2-4
abundance: .
CDR3nt: TGTGCCAGCAGCTTAGGCGGGGGGGAAAAAAACATTCAGTACTTC
CDR3aa: CASSLGGGEKNIQYF

v_gene: TRBV7-9
d_gene: .
j_gene: TRBJ2-3
abundance: few
CDR3nt: TGTGCCAGCAATGGGCGGGGCACAGATACGCAGTATTTT
CDR3aa: CASNGRGTDTQYF

v_gene: TRBV6-1
d_gene: .
j_gene: TRBJ1-5
abundance: .
CDR3nt: TGTGCCAGCAATAACGCCGAACAGAGTTATCAGCCCCAGCATTTT
CDR3aa: CASNNAEQSYQPQHF

v_gene: TRBV9
d_gene: .
j_gene: TRBJ2-2
abundance: many
CDR3nt: TGTGCCAGCAGCGTAACAATCAAGGGCCACGGGGAGCTGTTTTTT
CDR3aa: CASSVTIKGHGELFF

v_gene: TRBV11-2
d_gene: TRBD1
j_gene: TRBJ1-2
abundance: .
CDR3nt: TGTGCCAGCAGCTTATCATCAGGGGGCAACTATGGCTACACCTTC
CDR3aa: CASSLSSGGNYGYTF

v_gene: TRBV4-1
d_gene: .
j_gene: TRBJ2-7
abundance: few
CDR3nt: TGCGCCAGCAGCCAGGGGGAAACCTACGAGCAGTACTTC
CDR3aa: CASSQGETYEQYF

v_gene: TRBV29-1
d_gene: .
j_gene: TRBJ1-1
abundance: .
CDR3nt: TGCAGCGTTGGCACTGAAGCTTTCTTT
CDR3aa: CSVGTEAFF

v_gene: TRBV6-4
d_gene: .
j_gene: TRBJ2-1
abundance: .
CDR3nt: TGTGCCAGCAGTGTTGGGACGGAGAGCTCCTACAATGAGCAGTTCTTC
CDR3aa: CASSVGTESSYNEQFF

v_gene: TRBV27
d_gene: TRBD2
j_gene: TRBJ2-5
abundance: .
CDR3nt: TGTGCCAGCAGTTCCCCGGGGGGTGGAGGAGAGACCCAGTACTTC
CDR3aa: CASSSPGGGGETQYF

v_gene: TRBV7-2
d_gene: TRBD2
j_gene: TRBJ2-1
abundance: .
CDR3nt: TGTGCCAGCAGCTTCGCGGGAGTGGGAAATGAGCAGTTCTTC
CDR3aa: CASSFAGVGNEQFF

v_gene: TRBV19
d_gene: .
j_gene: TRBJ1-2
abundance: .
CDR3nt: TGTGCCAGTAGTATTATCAGGGAGGCGGGCTACACCTTC
CDR3aa: CASSIIREAGYTF

v_gene: TRBV4-3
d_gene: .
j_gene: TRBJ1-2
abundance: few
CDR3nt: TGCGCCAGCAGCCAAGAGATCGGGACCCTAGGCGGCTACACCTTC
CDR3aa: CASSQEIGTLGGYTF

v_gene: TRBV7-4
d_gene: .
j_gene: TRBJ1-1
abundance: few
CDR3nt: TGTGCCAGACAGAGTCTGAACACTGAAGCTTTCTTT
CDR3aa: CARQSLNTEAFF

v_gene: TRBV5-6
d_gene: TRBD1
j_gene: TRBJ2-6
abundance: .
CDR3nt: TGTGCCAGCAGCTTCGCCGGGACAGGTAGCTCTGGGGCCAACGTCCTGACTTTC
CDR3aa: CASSFAGTGSSGANVLTF

v_gene: TRBV5-1
d_gene: .
j_gene: TRBJ1-1
abundance: once
CDR3nt: TGCGCCAGCAGCTTTTGGGGGGAAAGGAACACTGTAGCTTTCTTT
CDR3aa: CASSFWGERNTVAFF

v_gene: TRBV20-1
d_gene: TRBD2
j_gene: TRBJ2-1
abundance: .
CDR3nt: TGCAGTGCCGGGACTAGATATAATGAGCAGTTCTTC
CDR3aa: CSAGTRYNEQFF

v_gene: TRBV19
d_gene: TRBD1
j_gene: TRBJ1-2
abundance: few
CDR3nt: TGTGCCAGTAAAAATGAGGTACAGGGGGCGGATGGCTACACCTTC
CDR3aa: CASKNEVQGADGYTF